A selection of T cell receptor beta chains follows, all from one sample in a study of regulatory T cells in long-lasting Graves disease. TCRdb analysed the multiplex PCR reads with MiXCR anew, one entry per CDR3 protein. The table includes around 500,000 distinct CDR3 sequences, around 20% detected once. Material: peripheral blood mononuclear cells (PBMCs), obtained when the disease was refractory, from a patient treated with antithyroid drugs. The receptors shown here come from a female donor with Graves disease. Each CDR3 is given with its conserved first and last residue. D genes are given only for firm matches. Size tells how often a clone was seen (once, few, many) or the class of an expanded clone, and some rows leave it out.

d_gene,v_gene,abundance,j_gene,CDR3nt,CDR3aa
NA,TRBV28,NA,TRBJ2-1,TGTGCCAGCAGTTTAACAGGGCTCCCAAGTAGCGTCTATGAGCAGTTCTTC,CASSLTGLPSSVYEQFF
NA,TRBV9,NA,TRBJ2-5,TGTGCCAGCAGCGCTTCACATTCGCAGGGATACCAAGAGACCCAGTACTTC,CASSASHSQGYQETQYF
NA,TRBV2,NA,TRBJ1-5,TGTGCCACTGCTCCCGACCTGCATTGGGGAGATCAGCCCCAGCATTTT,CATAPDLHWGDQPQHF
NA,TRBV27,NA,TRBJ2-7,TGTGCCAGCAGTTTCCTAGGTAATTCCTACGAGCAGTACTTC,CASSFLGNSYEQYF
NA,TRBV12-3/TRBV12-4,many,TRBJ2-7,TGTGCCAGCAGCAGACTCCTCTACGAGCAGTACTTC,CASSRLLYEQYF
NA,TRBV6-1,many,TRBJ1-1,TGTGCCAGCAGTGATCCCGGGACAACCAACACTGAAGCTTTCTTT,CASSDPGTTNTEAFF
TRBD1,TRBV9,NA,TRBJ1-2,TGTGCCAGCAGCGCACAGGGGTTTAGCTATGGCTACACCTTC,CASSAQGFSYGYTF
NA,TRBV30,many,TRBJ2-5,TGTGCCTGGAGTTTCGGTAGTATGGAGACCCAGTACTTC,CAWSFGSMETQYF
NA,TRBV7-2,NA,TRBJ2-5,TGTGCCAGCAGCTTAGGTAGCGGTCATGGGGAGACCCAGTACTTC,CASSLGSGHGETQYF
NA,TRBV19,many,TRBJ2-7,TGTGCCAGTAGTGCCGGTGGTAACTACGAGCAGTACTTC,CASSAGGNYEQYF
NA,TRBV28,many,TRBJ2-5,TGTGCCAGCAGGACGGTAATGGAGACCCAGTACTTC,CASRTVMETQYF
TRBD2,TRBV5-4,few,TRBJ2-2,TGTGCCAGCACCGACTGGACTAGTAACACCGGGGAGCTGTTTTTT,CASTDWTSNTGELFF
NA,TRBV6-1,few,TRBJ1-3,TGTGCCAGCAGCGAAGGATGGGGGCCTGGAAACACCATATATTTT,CASSEGWGPGNTIYF
TRBD1,TRBV27,many,TRBJ1-4,TGTGCCAGCAGCAGGGGACAGCAGAGTAATAATGAAAAACTGTTTTTT,CASSRGQQSNNEKLFF
NA,TRBV12-3/TRBV12-4,many,TRBJ1-2,TGTGCCAGCAGACTGGGACGGCGGGACTATGGCTACACCTTC,CASRLGRRDYGYTF
NA,TRBV7-9,NA,TRBJ1-6,TGTGCCAGCAGAGCCGACACTCTCAATTCACCCCTCCACTTT,CASRADTLNSPLHF
NA,TRBV9,few,TRBJ2-7,TGTGCCAGCAGCGTAGCGGCAGGCCCCTACTACGAGCAGTACTTC,CASSVAAGPYYEQYF
NA,TRBV28,NA,TRBJ2-2,TGTGCCAGCGGGGGGGACAGGTATAACACCGGGGAGCTGTTTTTT,CASGGDRYNTGELFF
TRBD1,TRBV6-1,few,TRBJ1-1,TGTGCCAGCAGAGCGGACAGGACGACTGAAGCTTTCTTT,CASRADRTTEAFF
NA,TRBV7-8,many,TRBJ2-7,TGTGCCAGCAGCCTACGGGAGTTCTCCTACGAGCAGTACTTC,CASSLREFSYEQYF
TRBD2,TRBV9,NA,TRBJ2-7,TGTGCCAGCACCCAGCGGGGCGCATCCTCCTACGAGCAGTACTTC,CASTQRGASSYEQYF
NA,TRBV7-9,few,TRBJ2-2,TGTGCCAGCCAAAGCTCAACGGGGCAGGCGCTCACCGGGGAGCTGTTTTTT,CASQSSTGQALTGELFF
NA,TRBV2,NA,TRBJ2-5,TGTGCCAGCAGTGACAGGAGGCGCGAAGAGACCCAGTACTTC,CASSDRRREETQYF
TRBD1,TRBV5-6,NA,TRBJ2-4,TGTGCCAGCAGCTTGGGGGGACAGGGCATACAAAACATTCAGTACTTC,CASSLGGQGIQNIQYF
NA,TRBV6-1,few,TRBJ2-2,TGTGCCAGCAGACCCCCCCCGGGACCGAAGAACACCGGGGAGCTGTTTTTT,CASRPPPGPKNTGELFF
TRBD1,TRBV12-3/TRBV12-4,many,TRBJ1-1,TGTGCCAGCAGTTACGCTGCAGGGGGCACTGAAGCTTTCTTT,CASSYAAGGTEAFF
NA,TRBV6-2/TRBV6-3,NA,TRBJ2-4,TGTGCCAGCAGGACCGGGTCGGCCAGGCGAATAGCCAAAAACATTCAGTACTTC,CASRTGSARRIAKNIQYF
NA,TRBV2,many,TRBJ1-5,TGTGCCAGCAGTGAAAATAGCAATCAGCCCCAGCATTTT,CASSENSNQPQHF
NA,TRBV27,many,TRBJ2-2,TGTGCCAGCAGTTTCACAGGCGAGGACACCGGGGAGCTGTTTTTT,CASSFTGEDTGELFF
NA,TRBV28,many,TRBJ2-7,TGTGCCAGCAGTTTAGGGACGGGCAATCGAGAGCAGTACTTC,CASSLGTGNREQYF
NA,TRBV7-2,NA,TRBJ2-3,TGTGCCAGCAGCTCGGGGCAGGTTACAGATACGCAGTATTTT,CASSSGQVTDTQYF
TRBD2,TRBV5-4,few,TRBJ2-7,TGTGCCAGCAGCTTGACAGCGGGAGTGGACGAGCAGTACTTC,CASSLTAGVDEQYF
TRBD2,TRBV4-1,NA,TRBJ2-5,TGCGCCAGCAGCCAAACCGGGACTAGCGAGGAGACCCAGTACTTC,CASSQTGTSEETQYF
NA,TRBV12-3/TRBV12-4,many,TRBJ1-2,TGTGCCAGCAGCTACGGGGAAGTTGGTGGCTACACCTTC,CASSYGEVGGYTF
TRBD2,TRBV6-1,many,TRBJ2-7,TGTGCCAGCAGTCAGACTAGCAGAGCCTACGAGCAGTACTTC,CASSQTSRAYEQYF
NA,TRBV20-1,many,TRBJ2-1,TGCAGTGCTCAGGGACTGTCAAATGAGCAGTTCTTC,CSAQGLSNEQFF
NA,TRBV10-3,many,TRBJ1-6,TGTGCCATCAGTGGTGAAGGGCGGGATAATTCACCCCTCCACTTT,CAISGEGRDNSPLHF
TRBD1,TRBV29-1,many,TRBJ2-7,TGCAGCGTTGAAGTGGAGACAGGGGGCTACGAGCAGTACTTC,CSVEVETGGYEQYF
NA,TRBV20-1,few,TRBJ2-2,TGCAGTCTAGGGGGGACCGCGAACACCGGGGAGCTGTTTTTT,CSLGGTANTGELFF
TRBD2,TRBV6-1,few,TRBJ2-2,TGTGCCGGAAAGACTAGCGGGGTGCAGGGGACCGGGGAGCTGTTTTTT,CAGKTSGVQGTGELFF
NA,TRBV6-2/TRBV6-3,NA,TRBJ1-4,TGTGCCAGCAGAACCCCGGGACCAGCTAATGAAAAACTGTTTTTT,CASRTPGPANEKLFF